What follows describes a single T cell receptor (beta chain). Its specificity is not known. The data originate from a study of cytomegalovirus exposure and HLA in healthy donors. General study results and limits: A later analysis associated approximately 17,000 TCR beta sequences with HLA alleles at a 0.05 false discovery rate. Upon later analysis, HLA-associated TCR beta chains proved more clonally expanded than other, equally common chains.

This CDR3 region has 12 residues. Germline CDR1 reads MNHNS; CDR2 reads SASEGT. The V gene end was trimmed by 8 bases and the J gene end by 4 bases; junction bases not matched to a gene: 2. Primers: 60 Vbeta forward and 13 Jbeta reverse. Clones were read by immunoSEQ multiplex PCR, and TCRdb kept only the in-frame ones, dropping some. The data show fewer than 200,000 clones, about 90% seen once. Donors showed nominal health when sampled, although they likely had unrecorded immune exposures. The receptor's source is a girl under three years old in good health and CMV-seronegative. This chain connects TRBV6-1 to TRBJ2-1; 7 bases map to TRBD1. The sequenced material came from PBMCs. CDR3: CASGQEYNEQFF. In DNA form, the CDR3 reads TGTGCCAGCGGACAGGAATACAATGAGCAGTTCTTC.